The subject of this entry is one TCR beta chain. Its antigen is still unknown. Base qualities are missing; no much larger clone stands one base away. This sample was taken from a study of tumor-infiltrating lymphocytes in primary liver carcinoma (dated by TCRdb to between 2016 and 2019). About the full investigation: Surgical resection was performed in China between November 2015 and March 2016 on five or six patients with histopathologically diagnosed primary liver carcinoma. Across five regions of each liver tumor, along with adjacent normal tissue and blood, the study brought together TCRbeta repertoire sequencing, expression microarrays and whole-exome sequencing. A total of 35 specimens from 5 patients underwent TCRbeta repertoire sequencing, comprising 25 tumor regions, 5 adjacent noncancerous liver tissues and 5 peripheral blood samples. Samples yielded roughly 3.5 to 7.13 million productive TCRbeta reads; read depth did not differ significantly between tissue types. Reproducibility between technical replicate repertoires was high, with correlation coefficients above 0.95 and mean shared-clone rates about 0.9. The five patients had tumors staged T1-T3 N0M0, with maximum diameters ranging from roughly 4.2 to 11 cm. Of the five patients (three men and two women, aged 30 to 69 years), four had hepatocellular carcinoma and one had combined HCC and intrahepatic cholangiocarcinoma. Here is what the overall study found, with its caveats: The study included only 4 to 6 patients, and the authors note findings should be validated in a larger study. Because sequencing covered only the TCR beta chain and unpaired alpha chains were not captured, true repertoire diversity is likely underestimated. Bulk unsorted samples precluded comparing CD4+ and CD8+ T cell repertoires. A significantly larger repertoire fraction was made up by the top 250 clones in tumors than in blood (p = 0.039). Repertoire overlap was found to be higher between tumor regions (mean approximately 35%) than between tumor-adjacent (roughly 17%) or tumor-blood (around 15%) pairs, consistent with antigen-driven expansion.

TCRbeta-specific cDNA was reverse-transcribed from around 0.45 ug total RNA using a constant-region primer and ProtoScript II reverse transcriptase. Construction of the TCRbeta libraries relied on three nested rounds of multiplex PCR, following a slightly modified ARM-PCR procedure. Multiplex TRBV1-TRBV30 forward primers and a Cbeta reverse primer were used in the first two PCR rounds, each of which was run for 10 cycles. Sample barcodes and Illumina adapters were added in a final 25-cycle PCR with Deep VentR polymerase. Before sequencing, amplicons between 200 and 500 bp were purified from gel using a QIAquick gel extraction kit. An Illumina HiSeq 2500 was used to sequence the TCRbeta amplicons with 250-bp paired-end reads. In the original analysis: Reads were quality-trimmed with Trimmomatic v0.33, and paired reads were merged with FLASH v1.2.11 to recover full CDR3 sequences. V, D and J germline segments were assigned to the rearranged TCRbeta sequences using MiGEC v1.2.1b. Clonotype statistics, along with Shannon-Wiener diversity indices, were calculated using VDJtools v1.0.0. Except for diversity analysis, only each sample's 250 most abundant clonotypes were used in subsequent analyses to reduce sampling bias. Using fastp trimming at Q25 and MiXCR clonotype assembly, TCRdb reanalyzed the public sequencing data and kept in-frame beta chains. CDR3 protein duplicates are merged, each entry listing the most common genes and DNA. TCRdb, rather than the study authors, made the V and J calls. The sample table holds 250,000 to 400,000 distinct CDR3 sequences, of which approximately 60% were seen once. Approximately 9.4% of the sample lies in the top ten.

RNA from unsorted whole blood was extracted with TRIzol reagent, and germline DNA was obtained with the DNeasy Blood & Tissue kit. Chronic HBV infection was present in the patients, and the patients were treatment-naive at sampling. Before surgery, four milliliters of peripheral blood were collected into K2EDTA tubes. V lost 1 base and J lost 4 bases, and the count of bases not matched to a germline gene is 6. CDR1 ENHRY and CDR2 SYGVKD are derived from the germline V gene. The CDR3 starts with the cysteine, ends with the phenylalanine, and has 17 residues. CDR3 DNA is the only sequence kept; it has 51 bases, read in frame from the first base.

Specimen: peripheral blood. The receptor chain draws on TRBV10-3 and TRBJ2-6, with TRBD2 identical over 8 junction bases. This receptor was identified in a man aged 35 to 55 with primary liver carcinoma and hepatitis B virus infection. The CDR3 sequence is CAISELVAGSGANVLTF. The DNA is TGTGCCATCAGTGAGTTGGTAGCGGGAAGCGGGGCCAACGTCCTGACTTTC.